The present entry profiles one TCR beta chain with its context. Its antigen is undetermined. Naive CD8 cells comprised CD45RO-negative, CCR7-positively selected cells, excluding terminally differentiated effector memory CD45RA+ cells. Healthy HIV-negative adults with no recent acute infections or vaccinations were recruited as donors. This sample is drawn from a study of shared clonotypes between healthy human individuals. Background on the study: The plates for each donor numbered three CD4 naive, three CD4 memory, two CD8 naive and one CD8 memory. Study conclusions and caveats: In contrast to clonotypes shared by all four donors, non-shared clonotypes had lower generation probabilities.

The repertoire was sequenced with immunoSEQ multiplex PCR; TCRdb's copy has only in-frame clones and lacks some. The table shows hundreds of thousands of clones, with about 95% occurring only once. The CDR3 is 14 amino acids. CDR1 is SGHNT, CDR2 YYREEE, per germline (reference sequence). Trimming left V 2 bases short and J 7 bases short, with 15 bases between. The material sequenced was naive CD8+ T cells sorted from blood. This receptor was taken from a woman aged 30 to 39 in good health. The V and J genes are TRBV5-4 and TRBJ1-2, with D possibly being TRBD1 (6 bases). The CDR3 nucleotides are TGTGCCAGCAGCTTACCCGGGGGCGCGGGTGGCTACACCTTC. Translating it yields CASSLPGGAGGYTF.